The 8 T cell receptor beta chains given below trace back to one sample, sequenced in a study of cytomegalovirus exposure and HLA in healthy donors. The PCR used 60 Vbeta and 13 Jbeta primers. Profiled with immunoSEQ multiplex PCR; TCRdb holds only in-frame clones, not every one. The sample comprises about 170,000 clones, more than 65% of which are singletons, and approximately 1.6% rests with the top ten. Material: PBMCs. The receptors stem from a male donor in good health and CMV-seronegative.

The J gene is TRBJ2-1, the V gene TRBV14; maybe TRBD2 (6 bases). In germline, CDR1 is SGHDN, CDR2 FVKESK. The CDR3 runs to 16 residues. The germline V and J ends were trimmed by 0 bases and 6 bases, with 15 bases remaining between them. The CDR3 region is CASSQEVTRNVNEQFF. CDR3 DNA sequence: TGTGCCAGCAGCCAAGAAGTGACTAGGAACGTCAATGAGCAGTTCTTC.

J is TRBJ2-1 and V is TRBV6-5; TRBD1 agrees at 9 bases. The V and J ends lost 7 bases and 6 bases, in that order; junction bases with no gene match: 7. Looked up from germline, CDR1 is MNHEY and CDR2 is SVGAGI. There are 14 residues in the CDR3. CDR3 nucleotide sequence: TGTGCCAGCACTAAACAGGGGGCCTCCAATGAGCAGTTCTTC. It translates to CASTKQGASNEQFF.

This clone was counted a single time. The chain uses TRBV5-1 and TRBJ1-3, with unresolved D. V was trimmed by 0 bases and J by 8 bases, leaving 15 bases between them. Germline V lookup: CDR1 SGHRS, CDR2 YFSETQ. The CDR3 runs 15 residues. The chain's CDR3 is CASSLVGQVTDTIYF. The CDR3 DNA is TGCGCCAGCAGCTTGGTTGGGCAGGTTACAGACACCATATATTTT.

This clone was picked up a small number of times. The chain uses TRBV6-1 and TRBJ2-2, with D tentatively TRBD1 (5 bases). The germline V and J ends were trimmed by 7 bases and 7 bases, with 16 bases remaining between them. Germline values: CDR1 MNHNS, CDR2 SASEGT. The CDR3 loop spans 14 amino acids. In DNA, the CDR3 is TGTGCCAGCATCAAGCAGGGATCCTACGGGGAGCTGTTTTTT. It translates to CASIKQGSYGELFF.

The chain couples TRBV27 to TRBJ2-7, with 7 bases fitting TRBD1. J lost 2 bases, V lost 4 bases, and 5 bases had no gene match. The germline V gene encodes CDR1 MNHEY and CDR2 SMNVEV (reference sequence). CDR3 length equals 14 residues. As DNA, the CDR3 is TGTGCCAGCAGTTACCGGGACAGAACCTACGAGCAGTACTTC. Its translation is CASSYRDRTYEQYF.

V gene TRBV6-1 combines with J gene TRBJ2-5; tentative D call: TRBD2 (5 bases). Germline V gene data show CDR1 as MNHNS and CDR2 as SASEGT. The V end was cut by 5 bases, the J end by 1 base, with 11 bases between. This CDR3 spans 14 amino acids. The CDR3: CASSPGLVQETQYF. CDR3 DNA sequence: TGTGCCAGCAGTCCCGGACTGGTCCAAGAGACCCAGTACTTC.

This chain links TRBV7-3 with TRBJ1-1; 9 positions agree with TRBD1. Losses at the gene ends were 5 bases for V and 7 bases for J; bases not matched to a gene: 5. The CDR3 totals 13 residues. Germline CDR1 and CDR2: SGHTA and FQGTGA. The CDR3 DNA sequence: TGTGCCAGCAGCCAAGGGGGACAGGGTGAAGCTTTCTTT. Its translation is CASSQGGQGEAFF.

V and J are TRBV18 and TRBJ2-1; no firm D call. The V gene's germline CDR1 is KGHSH and CDR2 LQKENI. The CDR3 has 14 residues. The germline V and J ends were trimmed by 3 bases and 8 bases, with 14 bases remaining between them. CDR3 DNA sequence: TGTGCCAGCTCACCGCGCCTAGGCCCCGATGAGCAGTTCTTC. Amino acids: CASSPRLGPDEQFF.